This TCR beta chain was recovered during a study of cytomegalovirus exposure and HLA in healthy donors. The study ran its PCR with 60 Vbeta and 13 Jbeta primers. Sequenced by immunoSEQ multiplex PCR; TCRdb stores in-frame clones only, minus some. The sample consists of fewer than 200,000 clones, roughly three quarters of them appearing once. About this clone itself: Its cognate antigen is unknown.

This CDR3 has 15 residues. The V end lost 4 bases, the J end lost 4 bases, and 14 bases lay between the germline ends. The germline CDR1 and CDR2 sequences are SGHNT and YENEEA. Whole-study findings and limits: Trimming of TCR beta V- and J-genes showed a link, identified in a later analysis, to a missense DCLRE1C variant. About 87% or about 30% of the time was how often most TCR beta V segments were productive, according to an earlier analysis.

This clonotype was sampled from a male donor in good health and CMV-seropositive. V is TRBV11-3 and J is TRBJ2-1; possibly TRBD2 for D (6 bases). The sequencing input was PBMCs. CDR3 coding DNA: TGTGCCAGCAGCTCCCGCGGGGTCCCATACAATGAGCAGTTCTTC. Its translation is CASSSRGVPYNEQFF.